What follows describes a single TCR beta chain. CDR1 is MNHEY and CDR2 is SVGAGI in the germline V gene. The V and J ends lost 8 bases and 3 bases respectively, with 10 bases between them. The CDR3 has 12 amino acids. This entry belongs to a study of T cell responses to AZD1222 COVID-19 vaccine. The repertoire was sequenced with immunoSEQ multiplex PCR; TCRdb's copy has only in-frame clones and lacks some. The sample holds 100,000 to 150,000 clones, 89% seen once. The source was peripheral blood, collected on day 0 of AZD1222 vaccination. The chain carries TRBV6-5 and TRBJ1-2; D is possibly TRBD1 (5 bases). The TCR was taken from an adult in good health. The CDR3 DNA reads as TGTGCCAGCGGGGCCCCTTACTATGGCTACACCTTC. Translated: CASGAPYYGYTF.